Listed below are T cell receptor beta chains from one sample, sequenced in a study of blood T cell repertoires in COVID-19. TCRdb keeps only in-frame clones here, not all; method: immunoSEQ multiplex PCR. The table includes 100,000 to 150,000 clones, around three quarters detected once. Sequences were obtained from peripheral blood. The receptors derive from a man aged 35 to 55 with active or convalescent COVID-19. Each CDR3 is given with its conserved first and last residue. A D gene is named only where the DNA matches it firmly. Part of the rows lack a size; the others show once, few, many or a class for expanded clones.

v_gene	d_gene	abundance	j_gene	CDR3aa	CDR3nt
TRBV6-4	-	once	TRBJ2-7	CASSRPGLSAGYEQYF	TGTGCCAGCAGTCGACCGGGTCTCTCAGCGGGCTACGAGCAGTACTTC
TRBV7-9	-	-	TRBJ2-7	CASSSKTDSTYEQYF	TGTGCCAGCAGCTCCAAGACGGACAGCACCTACGAGCAGTACTTC
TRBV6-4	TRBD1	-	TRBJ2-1	CASSRDRLSSYNEQFF	TGTGCCAGCAGCCGGGACAGGTTAAGCTCCTACAATGAGCAGTTCTTC
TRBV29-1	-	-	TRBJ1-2	CSVDPSRGLDGYTF	TGCAGCGTTGATCCCTCGCGGGGGCTAGATGGCTACACCTTC
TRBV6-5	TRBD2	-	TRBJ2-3	CASSFASGGRDTQYF	TGTGCCAGCAGTTTTGCTAGCGGGGGCAGGGATACGCAGTATTTT
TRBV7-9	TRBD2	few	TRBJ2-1	CASSPTWRRGRNEQFF	TGTGCCAGCAGCCCGACCTGGCGGCGGGGGAGAAATGAGCAGTTCTTC
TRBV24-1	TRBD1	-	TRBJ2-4	CATSDPTGDAKNIQYF	TGTGCCACCAGTGACCCGACAGGGGACGCCAAAAACATTCAGTACTTC
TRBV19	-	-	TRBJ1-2	CASSVSSTVGYTF	TGTGCCAGTAGCGTCTCTAGTACGGTTGGCTACACCTTC
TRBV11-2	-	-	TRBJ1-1	CASSSSRGTEAFF	TGTGCCAGCAGCTCCTCACGAGGGACTGAAGCTTTCTTT
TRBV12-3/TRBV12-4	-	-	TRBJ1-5	CASSFRFNQPQHF	TGTGCCAGCAGTTTCAGGTTCAATCAGCCCCAGCATTTT
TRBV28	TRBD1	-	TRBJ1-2	CASSEDRGHTNYGYTF	TGTGCCAGCAGTGAGGACAGGGGGCATACTAACTATGGCTACACCTTC
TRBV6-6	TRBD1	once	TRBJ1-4	CASRPGQANEKLFF	TGTGCCAGCAGACCGGGACAGGCCAATGAAAAACTGTTTTTT
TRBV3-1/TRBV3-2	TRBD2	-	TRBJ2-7	CASSPPTSGRYEQYF	TGTGCCAGCAGCCCACCCACTAGCGGGAGGTATGAGCAGTACTTC
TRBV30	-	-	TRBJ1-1	CAWSIQENTEAFF	TGTGCCTGGAGTATACAGGAGAACACTGAAGCTTTCTTT
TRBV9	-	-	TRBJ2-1	CASSPRGGQGEQFF	TGTGCCAGCAGTCCCCGGGGAGGGCAGGGGGAGCAGTTCTTC
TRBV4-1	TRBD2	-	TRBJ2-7	CASSHGTSGGYEQYF	TGCGCCAGCAGCCATGGGACTAGCGGGGGCTACGAGCAGTACTTC